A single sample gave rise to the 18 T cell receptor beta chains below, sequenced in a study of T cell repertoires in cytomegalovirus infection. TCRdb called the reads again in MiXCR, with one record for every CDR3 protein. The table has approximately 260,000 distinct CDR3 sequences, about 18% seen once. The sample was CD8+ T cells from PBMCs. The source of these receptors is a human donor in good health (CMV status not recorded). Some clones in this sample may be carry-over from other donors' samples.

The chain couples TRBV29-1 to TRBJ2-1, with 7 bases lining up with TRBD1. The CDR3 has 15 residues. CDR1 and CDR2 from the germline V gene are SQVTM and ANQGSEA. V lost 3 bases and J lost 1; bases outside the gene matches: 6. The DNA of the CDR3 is TGCAGCGTTGAGACAGGGTCGCCTTCCTACAATGAGCAGTTCTTC. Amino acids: CSVETGSPSYNEQFF.

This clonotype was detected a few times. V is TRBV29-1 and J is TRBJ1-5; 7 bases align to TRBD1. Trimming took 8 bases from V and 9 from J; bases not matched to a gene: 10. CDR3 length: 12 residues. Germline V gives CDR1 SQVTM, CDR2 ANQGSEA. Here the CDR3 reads CSMGQHLRPQHF. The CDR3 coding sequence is TGCAGCATGGGACAGCATCTAAGGCCCCAGCATTTT.

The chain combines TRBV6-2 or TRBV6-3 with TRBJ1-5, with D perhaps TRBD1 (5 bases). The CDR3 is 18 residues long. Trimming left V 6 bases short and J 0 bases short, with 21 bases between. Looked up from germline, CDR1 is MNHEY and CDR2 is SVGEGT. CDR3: CASSFLTGTDVSNQPQHF. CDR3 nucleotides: TGTGCCAGCAGCTTTCTAACCGGGACGGACGTTAGCAATCAGCCCCAGCATTTT.

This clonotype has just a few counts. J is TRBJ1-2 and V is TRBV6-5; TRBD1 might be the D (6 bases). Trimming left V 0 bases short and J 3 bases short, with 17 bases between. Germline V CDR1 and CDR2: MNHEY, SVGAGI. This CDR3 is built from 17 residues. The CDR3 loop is CASSYSMVRGADYGYTF. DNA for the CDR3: TGTGCCAGCAGTTACTCGATGGTACGGGGGGCTGACTATGGCTACACCTTC.

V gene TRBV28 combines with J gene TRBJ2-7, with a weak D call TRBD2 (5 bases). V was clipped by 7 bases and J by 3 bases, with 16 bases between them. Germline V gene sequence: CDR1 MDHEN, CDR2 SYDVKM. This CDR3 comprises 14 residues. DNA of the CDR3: TGTGCCAGCACCGCGTTCGGGGAAATCTACGAGCAGTACTTC. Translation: CASTAFGEIYEQYF.

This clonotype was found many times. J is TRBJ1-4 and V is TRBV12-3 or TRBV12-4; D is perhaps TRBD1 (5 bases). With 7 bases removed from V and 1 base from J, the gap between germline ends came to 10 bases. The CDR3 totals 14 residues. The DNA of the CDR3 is TGTGCCAGCAAGCGAAGGGGAACTAATGAAAAACTGTTTTTT. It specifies CASKRRGTNEKLFF.

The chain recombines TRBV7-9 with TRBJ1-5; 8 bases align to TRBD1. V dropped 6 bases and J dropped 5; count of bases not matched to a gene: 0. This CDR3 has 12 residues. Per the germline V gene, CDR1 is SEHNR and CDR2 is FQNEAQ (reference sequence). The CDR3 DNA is TGTGCCAGCAGGACAGGGGATCAGCCCCAGCATTTT. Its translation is CASRTGDQPQHF. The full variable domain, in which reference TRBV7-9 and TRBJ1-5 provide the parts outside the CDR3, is DTGVSQNPRHKITKRGQNVTFRCDPISEHNRLYWYRQTLGQGPEFLTYFQNEAQLEKSRLLSDRFSAERPKGSFSTLEIQRTEQGDSAMYLCASRTGDQPQHFGDGTRLSIL.

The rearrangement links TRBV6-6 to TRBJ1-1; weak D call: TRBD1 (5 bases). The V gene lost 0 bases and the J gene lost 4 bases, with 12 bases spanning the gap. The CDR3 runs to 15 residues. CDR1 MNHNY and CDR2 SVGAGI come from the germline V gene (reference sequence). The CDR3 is CASSYSLSGGTEAFF. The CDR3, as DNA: TGTGCCAGCAGTTACTCTCTTTCGGGGGGCACTGAAGCTTTCTTT.

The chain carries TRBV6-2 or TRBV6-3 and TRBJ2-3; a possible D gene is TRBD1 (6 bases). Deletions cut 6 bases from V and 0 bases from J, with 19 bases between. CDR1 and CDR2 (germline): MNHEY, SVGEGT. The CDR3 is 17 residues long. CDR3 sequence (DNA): TGTGCCAGCAGATTACATTCGACAGGTGTTAGCACAGATACGCAGTATTTT. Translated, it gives CASRLHSTGVSTDTQYF.

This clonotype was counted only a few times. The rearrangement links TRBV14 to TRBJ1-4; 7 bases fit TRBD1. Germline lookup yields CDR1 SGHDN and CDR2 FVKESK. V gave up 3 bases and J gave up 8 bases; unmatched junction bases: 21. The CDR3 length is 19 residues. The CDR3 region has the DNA TGTGCCAGCAGCCACCAACCACGTAGGGGGCACAGGTCGCAAGAAAAACTGTTTTTT. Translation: CASSHQPRRGHRSQEKLFF.

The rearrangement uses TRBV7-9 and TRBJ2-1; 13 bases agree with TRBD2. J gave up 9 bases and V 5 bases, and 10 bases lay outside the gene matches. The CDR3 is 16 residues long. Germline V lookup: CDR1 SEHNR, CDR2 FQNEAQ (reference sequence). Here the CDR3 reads CASSPQGLAGFTEQFF. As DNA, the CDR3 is TGTGCCAGCAGCCCACAGGGACTAGCGGGATTCACTGAGCAGTTCTTC.

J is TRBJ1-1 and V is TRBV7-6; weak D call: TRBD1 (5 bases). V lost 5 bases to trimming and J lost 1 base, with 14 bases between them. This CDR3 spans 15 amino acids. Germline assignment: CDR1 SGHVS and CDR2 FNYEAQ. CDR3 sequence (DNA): TGTGCCAGCAGCGATACCCTAACAGGGAACACTGAAGCTTTCTTT. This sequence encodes CASSDTLTGNTEAFF.

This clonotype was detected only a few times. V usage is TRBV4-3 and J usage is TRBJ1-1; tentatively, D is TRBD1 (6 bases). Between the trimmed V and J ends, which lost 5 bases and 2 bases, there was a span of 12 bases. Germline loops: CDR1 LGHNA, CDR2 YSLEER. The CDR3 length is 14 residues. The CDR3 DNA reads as TGCGCCAGCAGCAAATCCAGGGGAAACACTGAAGCTTTCTTT. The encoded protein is CASSKSRGNTEAFF.

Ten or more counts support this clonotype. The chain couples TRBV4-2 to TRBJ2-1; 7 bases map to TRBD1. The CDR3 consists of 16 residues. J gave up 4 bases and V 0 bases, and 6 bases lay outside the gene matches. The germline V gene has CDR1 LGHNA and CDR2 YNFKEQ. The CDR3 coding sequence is TGTGCCAGCAGCCAAGAGAGAGGACAGGCATACAATGAGCAGTTCTTC. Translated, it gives CASSQERGQAYNEQFF.

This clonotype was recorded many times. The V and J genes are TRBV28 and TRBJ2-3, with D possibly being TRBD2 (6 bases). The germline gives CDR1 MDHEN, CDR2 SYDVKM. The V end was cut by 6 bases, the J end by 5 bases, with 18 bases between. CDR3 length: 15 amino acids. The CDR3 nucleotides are TGTGCCAGCAGACTAAGCGGGTATCCGGAAGATACGCAGTATTTT. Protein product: CASRLSGYPEDTQYF.

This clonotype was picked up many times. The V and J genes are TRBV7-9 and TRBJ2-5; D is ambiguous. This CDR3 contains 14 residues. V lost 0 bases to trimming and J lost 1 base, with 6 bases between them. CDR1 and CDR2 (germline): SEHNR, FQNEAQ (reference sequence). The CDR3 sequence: CASSLAQLQETQYF. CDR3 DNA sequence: TGTGCCAGCAGCTTAGCACAGCTCCAAGAGACCCAGTACTTC.

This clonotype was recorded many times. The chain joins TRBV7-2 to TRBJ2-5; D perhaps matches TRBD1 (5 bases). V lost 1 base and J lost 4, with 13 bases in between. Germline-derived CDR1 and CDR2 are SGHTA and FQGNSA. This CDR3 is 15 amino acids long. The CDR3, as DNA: TGTGCCAGCAGCTTAGGGGCAGGGTGGAGAGAGACCCAGTACTTC. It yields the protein CASSLGAGWRETQYF.

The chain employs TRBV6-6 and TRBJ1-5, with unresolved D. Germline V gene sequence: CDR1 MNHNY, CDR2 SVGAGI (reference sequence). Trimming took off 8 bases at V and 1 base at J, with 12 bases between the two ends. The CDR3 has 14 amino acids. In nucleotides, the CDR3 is TGTGCCAGCGGTTCCGAGGAGAGCAATCAGCCCCAGCATTTT. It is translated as CASGSEESNQPQHF.